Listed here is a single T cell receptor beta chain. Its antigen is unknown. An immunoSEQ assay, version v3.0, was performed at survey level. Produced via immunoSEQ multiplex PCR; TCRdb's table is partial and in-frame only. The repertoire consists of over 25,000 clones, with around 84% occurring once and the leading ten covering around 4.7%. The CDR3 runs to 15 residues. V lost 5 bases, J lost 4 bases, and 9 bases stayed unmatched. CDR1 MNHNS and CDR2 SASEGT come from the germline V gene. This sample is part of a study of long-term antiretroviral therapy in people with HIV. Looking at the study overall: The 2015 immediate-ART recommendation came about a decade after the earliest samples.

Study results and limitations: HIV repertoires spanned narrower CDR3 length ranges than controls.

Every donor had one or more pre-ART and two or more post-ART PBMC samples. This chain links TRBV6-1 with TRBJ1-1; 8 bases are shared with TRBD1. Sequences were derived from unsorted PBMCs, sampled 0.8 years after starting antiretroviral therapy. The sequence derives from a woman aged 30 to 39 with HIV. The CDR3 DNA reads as TGTGCCAGCAGTTCCCGACAGGGGTACGGCACTGAAGCTTTCTTT. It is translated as CASSSRQGYGTEAFF.